The clone carrying this T cell receptor (beta chain) has more than one count but fewer than ten. Its target is not known. This record comes from a study of OX40 agonist ivuxolimab in advanced cancers. CDR1 SGHTA and CDR2 FQGNSA come from the germline V gene. The V and J ends lost 5 bases and 1 base, in that order; junction bases with no gene match: 14. This CDR3 has 18 amino acids. Study-wide results and caveats: Also showing low normalized T-cell clonal expansion were some of the nonresponders. Clonal expansion was seen in CD4+ and CD8+ blood T cells by week 6 at 0.1 to 3.0 mg/kg. Relative to CD4+, CD8+ T cells held more expanded clones on average.

Only in-frame clones appear in the TCRdb table, and some are missing; sequencing was by immunoSEQ multiplex PCR. The data hold 40,000 to 55,000 clones, with roughly 88% observed a single time. This material consisted of CD4+ or CD8+ T cells sorted from blood, taken in a trial of the OX40 agonist ivuxolimab. The chain recombines TRBV7-2 with TRBJ2-7; 10 nucleotides align to TRBD1. This TCR was recovered from an adult with an advanced solid tumor such as melanoma, head and neck, liver or kidney cancer. CDR3 region: CASSPGDRGTSHSYEQYF. Written as DNA, the CDR3 is TGTGCCAGCAGCCCCGGGGACAGGGGCACCTCCCATTCCTACGAGCAGTACTTC.